This is a list of T cell receptor beta chains from one sample in a study of cytomegalovirus exposure and HLA in healthy donors. The protocol was immunoSEQ multiplex PCR, while the TCRdb copy is restricted to in-frame clones and leaves out a portion. The data show about 43,000 clones, roughly 80% seen once. Sample: PBMCs. The receptors originated from a man aged 30 to 45 in good health and CMV-seronegative. CDR3s include the opening cysteine and the closing phenylalanine or tryptophan. The order of the fields is J gene, CDR3 length, V gene, CDR3 protein.

TRBJ2-7 16 TRBV5-4 CASSPPPSGIVYEQYF
TRBJ1-3 15 TRBV18 CASSPQEGKANTIYF
TRBJ1-1 11 TRBV18 CASSQTAEAFF
TRBJ1-1 11 TRBV28 CAGRRDTEAFF
TRBJ2-5 15 TRBV30 CAWSVVTGNGETQYF
TRBJ2-3 13 TRBV19 CASSTRTADTQYF
TRBJ1-1 14 TRBV7-8 CASSRPTGGTEAFF
TRBJ2-7 16 TRBV5-4 CASSPGLAGGAYEQYF
TRBJ2-7 13 TRBV4-3 CASSQAGGREQYF
TRBJ2-5 15 TRBV7-2 CASSGRPGGGETQYF
TRBJ2-1 13 TRBV7-6 CASSTGLVNEQFF
TRBJ2-1 17 TRBV19 CATEVLAGGGAYNEQFF
TRBJ1-1 16 TRBV6-5 CASSSRTLRRNTEAFF
TRBJ2-5 16 TRBV18 CASSPVLLAGGETQYF
TRBJ2-5 15 TRBV5-4 CASSRTGLAEETQYF
TRBJ1-2 12 TRBV28 CASSFNSYGYTF
TRBJ1-5 16 TRBV19 CASSIGQRVSNQPQHF
TRBJ1-4 15 TRBV5-6 CASSPGGGRSEKLFF
TRBJ2-1 15 TRBV7-9 CASSLGGQGENEQFF
TRBJ2-3 16 TRBV10-3 CAISALQGPSTDTQYF